The 14 T cell receptor beta chains listed next were all sequenced from one sample in a study of OX40 agonist ivuxolimab in advanced cancers. The library was built by means of the immunoSEQ multiplex PCR assay. Imported from immuneACCESS, the table was reduced by TCRdb to in-frame sequences with V and J called. These copies leave out some clones; in studies compared against another copy, an unresolved V gene accounts for under half, and the cause of the remainder is not known. The table for this sample lists 90,000 to 100,000 clones; about 88% of them were counted only once. Together, the top ten hold around 0.82% of the sample. The material was CD4+ or CD8+ T cells sorted from blood, obtained in a trial of the OX40 agonist ivuxolimab. Source of these receptors: an adult with an advanced solid tumor such as melanoma, head and neck, liver or kidney cancer.

This clone is a singleton in its sample. The chain links TRBV18 to TRBJ2-7; possible D gene TRBD1, 6 bases. The CDR3 consists of 13 residues. V dropped 5 bases and J dropped 3 bases, with 11 bases sitting between them. Germline V gene lookup returns CDR1 KGHSH and CDR2 LQKENI. The CDR3 here is CASSTGSDYEQYF. The DNA of the CDR3 is TGTGCCAGCTCAACAGGGTCAGACTACGAGCAGTACTTC.

J is TRBJ2-5 and V is TRBV18; D not certain. This CDR3 has 15 residues. Per germline, CDR1 KGHSH and CDR2 LQKENI. The V gene lost 0 bases and the J gene lost 0 bases, with 8 bases spanning the gap. CDR3 region: CASSPPVRNQETQYF. The CDR3 nucleotides are TGTGCCAGCTCACCACCGGTACGGAACCAAGAGACCCAGTACTTC.

The CDR3 nucleotides are TGTGCCAGCTGTGCCACTATGAACACTGAAGCTTTCTTT. Its protein product is CASCATMNTEAFF. V is TRBV6-1 and J is TRBJ1-1; no firm D call. The CDR3 totals 13 residues. Germline V gene data show CDR1 as MNHNS and CDR2 as SASEGT. The germline V and J ends were trimmed by 8 bases and 0 bases, with 10 bases remaining between them.

This rearrangement joins TRBV11-1 to TRBJ2-1, with D maybe TRBD1 (6 bases). The length of the CDR3 is 14 residues. Trimming shortened V by 5 bases and J by 5 bases, and 13 bases separated the two germline ends. Germline V gene lookup returns CDR1 SGHAT and CDR2 FQDESV (reference sequence). CDR3 sequence reads: CASSPRQDDNEQFF. CDR3 coding DNA: TGTGCCAGCAGCCCGCGACAGGACGACAATGAGCAGTTCTTC.

V and J are TRBV6-6 and TRBJ1-2; 8 bases are a match to TRBD1. The junction had 12 bases not matched to a gene; V was cut back by 7 bases and J by 5 bases. The length of the CDR3 is 15 residues. CDR1 MNHNY and CDR2 SVGAGI come from the germline V gene (reference sequence). DNA of the CDR3: TGTGCCAGCACCTGGACAGGGACCGATTCATATGGCTACACCTTC. Translation gives CASTWTGTDSYGYTF.

The V and J genes are TRBV10-2 and TRBJ1-1; 8 bases align to TRBD1. V dropped 6 bases and J dropped 1; count of bases not matched to a gene: 4. The CDR3 loop spans 14 amino acids. Looked up from germline, CDR1 is WSHSY and CDR2 is SAAADI. CDR3 bases: TGCGCCAGCAGGGAGGGACAGGAGAACACTGAAGCTTTCTTT. It is translated as CASREGQENTEAFF.

This chain uses TRBV6-1 with TRBJ1-1; unclear D gene. V lost 3 bases to trimming and J lost 5 bases, with 13 bases between them. The CDR3 spans 14 residues. CDR1 is MNHNS and CDR2 is SASEGT in the germline V gene. The CDR3 reads CASSDAGRRTEAFF. CDR3 sequence (DNA): TGTGCCAGCAGTGATGCCGGGAGACGAACTGAAGCTTTCTTT.

J is TRBJ2-3 and V is TRBV5-1, with TRBD2 identical over 7 bases. J was trimmed by 2 bases and V by 7 bases; bases with no gene match: 10. This CDR3 is built from 15 residues. Germline lookup yields CDR1 SGHRS and CDR2 YFSETQ. Here the CDR3 reads CASVLQGGSTDTQYF. CDR3 bases: TGCGCCAGCGTATTGCAGGGAGGGTCCACAGATACGCAGTATTTT.

The chain couples TRBV6-1 to TRBJ1-2; D is possibly TRBD1 (5 bases). The CDR3 totals 14 residues. Trimming cost V 1 base and J 8 bases, with 14 bases left between them. Looked up from germline, CDR1 is MNHNS and CDR2 is SASEGT. The CDR3 sequence is CASSEEGTRTGYTF. The CDR3, as DNA: TGTGCCAGCAGTGAAGAGGGGACTCGTACGGGCTACACCTTC.

The table lists this clone with a few counts. The chain carries TRBV5-1 and TRBJ1-2; D uncertain. Germline CDR1 reads SGHRS; CDR2 reads YFSETQ. This CDR3 contains 13 residues. V lost 4 bases to trimming and J lost 4 bases, with 11 bases between them. The DNA for the CDR3 is TGCGCCAGCAGCGGAGACTTAATCTATGGCTACACCTTC. Protein sequence: CASSGDLIYGYTF.

The rearrangement links TRBV5-1 to TRBJ2-3, with D possibly being TRBD1 (7 bases). Germline V gene data show CDR1 as SGHRS and CDR2 as YFSETQ. Trimming pared 0 bases from V and 3 bases from J, leaving 11 bases between. The CDR3 is 15 amino acids. The CDR3 nucleotides read TGCGCCAGCAGCTTGGCATCAGGGGGGACAGATACGCAGTATTTT. Translating gives CASSLASGGTDTQYF.

This clone was found once. The chain employs TRBV7-2 and TRBJ1-2, with D perhaps matching TRBD1 (6 bases). CDR3 size: 13 residues. Trimming removed 3 bases at V and 7 bases at J, with 12 bases between. CDR1 is SGHTA and CDR2 is FQGNSA in the germline V gene. The CDR3 is CASSFSQGSGYTF. The CDR3 DNA follows: TGTGCCAGCAGCTTTTCACAGGGCTCTGGCTACACCTTC.

The rearrangement links TRBV7-2 to TRBJ1-2; D is unresolved. The V gene's germline CDR1 is SGHTA and CDR2 FQGNSA. The ends were cut back, 7 bases at V and 3 bases at J, with 12 bases in the middle. The CDR3 has 13 amino acids. For the CDR3, the DNA is TGTGCCAGCACCCCTAGGCAGTACTATGGCTACACCTTC. Residues: CASTPRQYYGYTF.

A single count supports this clone. The germline gene is not matched at one end of the junction; a read error may be the cause. The chain carries TRBV6-5 and TRBJ2-1; TRBD1 agrees at 10 bases. The length of the CDR3 is 13 residues. Germline CDR1 and CDR2: MNHEY and SVGAGI. The CDR3 DNA follows: TGCGCCTCCGGGGGACAGGGGATCGATGAGCAGTTCTTC. Protein product: CASGGQGIDEQFF.